The 12 T cell receptor beta chains reported below all come from one sample, sequenced in a study of blood T cell repertoires in COVID-19. TCRdb keeps only in-frame clones here, not all; method: immunoSEQ multiplex PCR. The sample includes about 100,000 clones, roughly 87% seen only once; the top ten take approximately 7%. The sequenced sample consisted of peripheral blood. The receptors originated from a man aged 18 to 29 with COVID-19, enrolled during active disease.

The chain carries TRBV29-1 and TRBJ2-7, with D perhaps matching TRBD2 (6 bases). The CDR3 is 15 amino acids. The germline CDR1 and CDR2 sequences are SQVTM and ANQGSEA. The V gene lost 1 base and the J gene lost 7 bases, with 20 bases spanning the gap. The CDR3 spells CSVEVVGGIGLEQYF. The CDR3 region has the DNA TGCAGCGTTGAAGTAGTTGGAGGGATCGGACTGGAGCAGTACTTC.

The chain employs TRBV5-6 and TRBJ1-2; tentatively, D is TRBD1 (5 bases). This CDR3 has 13 residues. The germline V gene encodes CDR1 SGHDT and CDR2 YYEEEE. V lost 0 bases to trimming and J lost 8 bases, with 11 bases between them. The CDR3 protein is CASSLDGGRGYTF. CDR3 DNA: TGTGCCAGCAGCTTGGATGGGGGGAGAGGCTACACCTTC.

The chain has TRBV13 and TRBJ2-6; TRBD1 aligns across 8 bases. The CDR3 spans 18 residues. Per germline, CDR1 PRHDT and CDR2 FYEKMQ (reference sequence). V was pared by 4 bases and J by 1 base, with 9 bases of the junction left unmatched. The DNA for the CDR3 is TGTGCCAGCAGCTCTGGGACAGGATCGAGGTCTGGGGCCAACGTCCTGACTTTC. Encoded protein: CASSSGTGSRSGANVLTF.

The sample holds one count of this clone. This chain uses TRBV10-2 with TRBJ2-7; 10 bases map to TRBD2. The germline CDR1 and CDR2 sequences are WSHSY and SAAADI. The CDR3 is made up of 13 amino acids. Trimming took 6 bases from V and 3 from J; bases not matched to a gene: 2. This CDR3 is CASRTSGNYEQYF. The CDR3 DNA reads as TGCGCCAGCAGAACTAGCGGGAACTACGAGCAGTACTTC.

The gene calls are TRBV27 and TRBJ1-5; D ambiguous. Germline lookup yields CDR1 MNHEY and CDR2 SMNVEV (reference sequence). The CDR3 is made up of 14 amino acids. V lost 3 bases to trimming and J lost 3 bases, with 9 bases between them. The CDR3 nucleotides are TGTGCCAGCAGTTTGGCGGGGTTCAATCAGCCCCAGCATTTT. Translating gives CASSLAGFNQPQHF.

This sequence joins TRBV5-6 and TRBJ2-1, with D unclear. V gave up 3 bases and J gave up 10 bases, with 11 bases separating them. CDR3 length: 12 amino acids. Germline CDR1 is SGHDT and CDR2 is YYEEEE. The CDR3 region has the DNA TGTGCCAGCAGCTACTCCTCCCAAGAGCAGTTCTTC. It codes for CASSYSSQEQFF.

The rearrangement links TRBV2 to TRBJ2-1; 11 bases are a match to TRBD2. After removal of 4 bases from V and 9 bases from J, the junction contained 8 bases not matched to a gene. Germline V CDR1 and CDR2: SNHLY, FYNNEI. CDR3 length: 15 residues. CDR3 sequence (DNA): TGTGCCAGCAGTGCTACTAGCGGGAGATATATTGAGCAGTTCTTC. Its translation: CASSATSGRYIEQFF.

The chain links TRBV6-2 or TRBV6-3 to TRBJ2-2, with D uncertain. V gave up 2 bases and J gave up 8 bases, with 3 bases separating them. The V gene's germline CDR1 is MNHEY and CDR2 SVGEGT. This CDR3 is 11 amino acids long. The CDR3 DNA reads TGTGCCAGCAGTTACGCGGGGGAGCTGTTTTTT. Amino acid sequence: CASSYAGELFF.

The chain recombines TRBV12-3 or TRBV12-4 with TRBJ1-1; no firm D call. The V end lost 6 bases, the J end lost 1 base, and 6 bases lay between the germline ends. The CDR3 contains 12 residues. Here the CDR3 reads CASSLPNTEAFF. In nucleotides, the CDR3 is TGTGCCAGCAGCCTACCGAACACTGAAGCTTTCTTT.

This clone has only a few counts. This chain uses TRBV6-4 with TRBJ2-7; perhaps TRBD2 as D (5 bases). Trimming shortened V by 3 bases and J by 9 bases, and 18 bases separated the two germline ends. This CDR3 is built from 14 residues. Germline CDR1 MRHNA, CDR2 SNTAGT. The CDR3 DNA follows: TGTGCCAGCAGTGAGGAGAGGACTCGGACGGTGCAGTACTTC. It translates to CASSEERTRTVQYF.

The rearrangement links TRBV28 to TRBJ1-2; D is undetermined. The germline CDR1 and CDR2 sequences are MDHEN and SYDVKM. The CDR3 is 13 residues long. Trimming cost V 3 bases and J 8 bases, with 13 bases left between them. Here the CDR3 DNA reads TGTGCCAGCAGTTTTTCGGGGTTTCGGGGCTACACCTTC. Amino acids: CASSFSGFRGYTF.

This clone was detected once. This chain joins TRBV5-1 and TRBJ2-7; D possibly corresponds to TRBD2 (5 bases). The CDR3 has 13 amino acids. Between the trimmed V and J ends, which lost 3 bases and 6 bases, there was a span of 13 bases. The germline V gene encodes CDR1 SGHRS and CDR2 YFSETQ. CDR3 amino acids: CASSSGIRSEQYF. In DNA form, the CDR3 reads TGCGCCAGCAGCTCGGGGATCCGGAGCGAGCAGTACTTC.